The source of this T cell receptor beta chain is a study of immune evolution from preneoplasia to lung adenocarcinoma. Study-wide results and caveats: Clonality was highest in normal lung, lower in later-stage lesions apparently.

A note on this clone: Its antigen is unidentified.

Trimming took off 5 bases at V and 6 bases at J, with 23 bases between the two ends. The CDR3 is 16 residues long. Germline V gives CDR1 LNHDA, CDR2 SQIVND (reference sequence). The data were produced by immunoSEQ multiplex PCR, yet TCRdb's version contains in-frame clones alone and is incomplete. Of over 3,000 clones in the sample, approximately 81% are singletons; the top ten hold about 8.7%. Patient tissue came from resections in Japan or China, 2014–2017. Sequencing was done on a sample of FFPE adjacent normal lung tissue. The rearrangement links TRBV19 to TRBJ2-7; either TRBD1 or TRBD2 may fit D (6 bases each). This receptor was obtained from a person in their 70s with lung adenocarcinoma. Written as DNA, the CDR3 is TGTGCCAGTAGTGTTGAGGGGGGTACCCTTACATCCGAGCAGTACTTC. Encoded protein: CASSVEGGTLTSEQYF.